A selection of T cell receptor beta chains follows, all from one sample in a study of OX40 agonist ivuxolimab in advanced cancers. Assay used: immunoSEQ multiplex PCR; TCRdb lists only in-frame clones, some missing. The sample carries 75,000 to 100,000 clones, roughly four fifths recorded once. The input for sequencing was CD4+ or CD8+ T cells sorted from blood, taken in a trial of the OX40 agonist ivuxolimab. These receptors originate from an adult with an advanced solid tumor such as melanoma, head and neck, liver or kidney cancer. CDR3s include the opening cysteine and the closing phenylalanine or tryptophan. A D gene is named only where the DNA matches it firmly. Part of the rows lack a size; the others show once, few, many or a class for expanded clones.

d_call j_call v_call clone_size cdr3_length cdr3_nt cdr3_aa
- TRBJ2-3 TRBV27 - 15 TGTGCCAGCAGTTTTTTGAGAGCTGACACAGATACGCAGTATTTT CASSFLRADTDTQYF
TRBD2 TRBJ2-1 TRBV19 - 16 TGTGCCAGTAGTATACCCCTAGCGGGGGGGAGCAATGAGCAGTTCTTC CASSIPLAGGSNEQFF
TRBD1 TRBJ2-1 TRBV19 - 14 TGTGCCAGTACCCACAGGGGGCTAGGTAATGAGCAGTTCTTC CASTHRGLGNEQFF
TRBD1 TRBJ2-4 TRBV5-8 - 16 TGTGCCAGCAGCACCCGGGACAGTCTAGCCAAAAACATTCAGTACTTC CASSTRDSLAKNIQYF
TRBD2 TRBJ2-3 TRBV12-5 - 16 TGTGCTAGTGGTTCGGGACTAAGACCCCAAACAGATACGCAGTATTTT CASGSGLRPQTDTQYF
- TRBJ2-3 TRBV7-6 - 13 TGTGCCAGCAGCTTAGAAGCCACAGATACGCAGTATTTT CASSLEATDTQYF
- TRBJ1-6 TRBV5-1 - 13 TGCGCCAGCAGCTTGTCGTTTAATTCACCCCTCCACTTT CASSLSFNSPLHF
- TRBJ2-7 TRBV27 - 16 TGTGCCAGCAGCCCGTCGGGCGGGCTCATCTCCTACGAGCAGTACTTC CASSPSGGLISYEQYF
- TRBJ2-7 TRBV28 - 14 TGTGCCAGCAGCTCCCCCGGTCTCTCCTACGAGCAGTACTTC CASSSPGLSYEQYF
TRBD2 TRBJ2-1 TRBV19 once 16 TGTGCCAGTAGTGCCAGGGCGGGAGGTCCTTACAATGAGCAGTTCTTC CASSARAGGPYNEQFF
- TRBJ1-1 TRBV5-6 - 15 TGTGCCAGCAGCCAAAGACCTAAGGAAAACACTGAAGCTTTCTTT CASSQRPKENTEAFF
- TRBJ2-7 TRBV7-9 - 14 TGTGCCAGCACGGACCAGGGGATTTCCTACGAGCAGTACTTC CASTDQGISYEQYF
- TRBJ2-3 TRBV4-1 - 15 TGCGCCAGCAGTCAAGGTCCCGAGAGCACAGATACGCAGTATTTT CASSQGPESTDTQYF
- TRBJ1-2 TRBV7-2 - 12 TGTGCCAGCAGCTTAGCGCAGGGTGGCTACACCTTC CASSLAQGGYTF
TRBD2 TRBJ2-7 TRBV27 - 14 TGTGCCAGCAGTTCCGTAGCGGGGTCCTACGAGCAGTACTTC CASSSVAGSYEQYF
- TRBJ2-2 TRBV4-1 few 15 TGCGCCAGCAGCCTCGGGGTAGCTGCCACCGGGGAGCTGTTTTTT CASSLGVAATGELFF
TRBD2 TRBJ2-5 TRBV7-2 - 15 TGTGCCAGCAGCTTAGGGTCCGCGGGGGGGGAGACCCAGTACTTC CASSLGSAGGETQYF
- TRBJ2-5 TRBV6-1 - 15 TGTGCCAGCAGTGATCAGGGGGGAAGGGTAAGGACCCAGTACTTC CASSDQGGRVRTQYF
- TRBJ1-2 TRBV9 - 13 TGTGCCAGCAGCGTTACACCCCTCTATGGCTACACCTTC CASSVTPLYGYTF
- TRBJ1-5 TRBV27 few 13 TGTGCCAGCAGCCATCGATCGGGTCAGCCCCAGCATTTT CASSHRSGQPQHF
- TRBJ2-1 TRBV7-2 - 15 TGTGCCAACAGGGGCCAGGGCGGGGCATACAATGAGCAGTTCTTC CANRGQGGAYNEQFF
TRBD1 TRBJ1-4 TRBV2 - 16 TGTGCCAGCAGGGCACCCGGGACAGGGGCTAATGAAAAACTGTTTTTT CASRAPGTGANEKLFF
TRBD1 TRBJ2-7 TRBV11-2 - 13 TGTGCCAGCAGCGCCCGACAGGGCCACGAGCAGTACTTC CASSARQGHEQYF
- TRBJ2-1 TRBV5-8 - 12 TGTGCCAGCAGCTTCCTGTCTGATGAGCAGTTCTTC CASSFLSDEQFF
TRBD2 TRBJ2-1 TRBV10-1 - 19 TGCGCCAGCAGTGATATAGGACTAGCGGGAGGGCCAGGGGGGAATGAGCAGTTCTTC CASSDIGLAGGPGGNEQFF
- TRBJ2-3 TRBV5-1 - 14 TGCGCCAGCAGCCCGGGAGTCGGCACAGATACGCAGTATTTT CASSPGVGTDTQYF
- TRBJ2-4 TRBV16 - 15 TGTGCCAGCAGTTTCCAGGGGCTAGCCAAAAACATTCAGTACTTC CASSFQGLAKNIQYF
TRBD2 TRBJ2-5 TRBV7-2 few 15 TGTGCCAGCAGCTTAGTTAGCGGGAGGGGGGAGACCCAGTACTTC CASSLVSGRGETQYF
TRBD2 TRBJ2-3 TRBV9 - 15 TGTGCCAGCACACTTAGCGGGGGGCTCACAGATACGCAGTATTTT CASTLSGGLTDTQYF
- TRBJ1-1 TRBV18 - 15 TGTGCCAGCTCATCGAACTTGGGACCCATGGGAGCAGCTTTCTTT CASSSNLGPMGAAFF
- TRBJ1-2 TRBV5-6 - 14 TGTGCCAGCACTATGGGAGGGGAGGTCTATGGCTACACCTTC CASTMGGEVYGYTF
- TRBJ1-6 TRBV6-5 once 15 TGTGCCAGCACCCCGAGGGGGGATCGGAATTCACCCCTCCACTTT CASTPRGDRNSPLHF
- TRBJ2-4 TRBV12-5 - 11 TGTGCTAGTGGTTTAGCAGACATTCAGTACTTC CASGLADIQYF
TRBD2 TRBJ2-7 TRBV27 many 12 TGTGCCAGCAGTTTCCCGGGAGGGGAGCAGTACTTC CASSFPGGEQYF
- TRBJ2-7 TRBV11-2 - 12 TGTGCCAGCAGCGGCGGGGTGAGGGAGCAGTACTTC CASSGGVREQYF
- TRBJ2-1 TRBV30 - 12 TGTGCCTGGAGTGTAGCGCGGAATGAGCAGTTCTTC CAWSVARNEQFF
TRBD1 TRBJ1-1 TRBV5-1 - 16 TGCGCCAGCAGCTTGTGGACAGGGGGCGTCGACACTGAAGCTTTCTTT CASSLWTGGVDTEAFF
TRBD1 TRBJ2-1 TRBV7-6 - 15 TGTGCCAGCAGCTTAGGGGACAGGGGGGACAATGAGCAGTTCTTC CASSLGDRGDNEQFF
- TRBJ1-4 TRBV6-1 - 17 TGTGCCAGCAGTCAAGACGGTTTGGGGGCAACTAATGAAAAACTGTTTTTT CASSQDGLGATNEKLFF
- TRBJ2-5 TRBV7-9 - 13 TGTGCCAGCAGCTTAGAGGGTGCCCGGGGGCAGTACTTC CASSLEGARGQYF
- TRBJ2-7 TRBV5-1 - 13 TGCGCCTCCAAGGGGACAAATAGCTACGAGCAGTACTTC CASKGTNSYEQYF
- TRBJ1-2 TRBV19 - 15 TGTGCCAGTAGCCAATCGGGACCGGGAGGTGATGGCTACACCTTC CASSQSGPGGDGYTF
TRBD2 TRBJ2-7 TRBV29-1 - 13 TGCAGCGTTGCAGCGGGAGTACCCTACGAGCAGTACTTC CSVAAGVPYEQYF
- TRBJ2-5 TRBV19 - 14 TGTGCCAGTAGTTCCCAGGGATGGGAGGAGACCCAGTACTTC CASSSQGWEETQYF
TRBD2 TRBJ2-7 TRBV18 - 14 TGTGCCAGCTCGCGCGGGGGAGCTTCTGAGGAGCAGTACTTC CASSRGGASEEQYF
- TRBJ2-7 TRBV7-2 - 16 TGTGCCAGCAGCTTATCCATGGGCGGGACAATATACGAGCAGTACTTC CASSLSMGGTIYEQYF
- TRBJ2-7 TRBV2 - 15 TGTGCCAGCAGTGAAGGACCCAGGGGTATGTTCGAGCAGTACTTC CASSEGPRGMFEQYF
- TRBJ1-3 TRBV10-3 - 18 TGTGCCATCAGTGAGGGCGGGGGGGGACTTTCGGCTGGAAACACCATATATTTT CAISEGGGGLSAGNTIYF
- TRBJ2-1 TRBV6-5 - 12 TGTGCCAGCAGTTACGACCGCGACGAGCAGTTCTTC CASSYDRDEQFF
- TRBJ2-3 TRBV7-9 few 16 TGTGCCAGCAGCCCACCGGGACACCGGTCTACAGATACGCAGTATTTT CASSPPGHRSTDTQYF
- TRBJ2-1 TRBV15 - 16 TGTGCCACCAGCAGAGAGGGGGGGACACCTGTTCCGGAGCAGTTCTTC CATSREGGTPVPEQFF
TRBD1 TRBJ1-2 TRBV5-8 - 13 TGTGCCAGCAGCTTTCGACAGGGTGACGGCTACACCTTC CASSFRQGDGYTF
- TRBJ2-5 TRBV27 - 15 TGTGCCAGCAGTCACAACAGGGTAGGGAAAGAGACCCAGTACTTC CASSHNRVGKETQYF